This T cell receptor (beta chain) was identified during a study of Graves' ophthalmopathy and Graves' hyperthyroidism. The study's findings and limits: Ophthalmopathy progression prediction by the model yielded a sensitivity of approximately 68% and a specificity of around 72%.

Patients with other autoimmune diseases, uncontrolled infections, pregnancy or lactation were excluded. PBMCs had their origin in fresh peripheral blood (roughly 11 ml). Germline CDR1 is SEHNR and CDR2 is FQNEAQ (reference sequence). The V gene lost 1 base and the J gene lost 3 bases, with 13 bases spanning the gap. This CDR3 comprises 16 residues. For repertoire sequencing, the TCR beta CDR3 regions were amplified from RNA transcripts. HTBI primers primed a first-round RT-PCR, and a second-round multiplex PCR followed. TCRdb redid the calling of the multiplex PCR reads with MiXCR, one entry per CDR3 protein. Of over 650,000 distinct CDR3 sequences listed, under 50% are singletons. Concerning this clonotype: Its antigen is unidentified.

The sample comprised peripheral blood. The chain links TRBV7-9 to TRBJ1-5; possible D gene TRBD1, 5 bases. The sequence came from an adult man with Graves' ophthalmopathy. Here the CDR3 reads CASSLGAGTINQPQHF. Written as DNA, the CDR3 is TGTGCCAGCAGCTTAGGAGCAGGGACCATCAATCAGCCCCAGCATTTT. The entire variable domain, with the rest obtained from reference TRBV7-9 and TRBJ1-5, is as follows: DTGVSQNPRHKITKRGQNVTFRCDPISEHNRLYWYRQTLGQGPEFLTYFQNEAQLEKSRLLSDRFSAERPKGSFSTLEIQRTEQGDSAMYLCASSLGAGTINQPQHFGDGTRLSIL.